These 13 T cell receptor beta chains came from one sample sequenced in a study of OX40 agonist ivuxolimab in advanced cancers. The library was produced with the immunoSEQ multiplex PCR assay. TCRdb stores this immuneACCESS table with in-frame sequences only. Part of the clones is absent; in the studies checked, under half of the shortfall reflects unresolved V genes, and no reason is known for the rest. For this sample there are about 82,000 clones; less than 90% appear just once. Jointly, the top ten make up 0.75% to 0.85% of the sample. The sequencing here drew on CD4+ or CD8+ T cells sorted from blood, taken in a trial of the OX40 agonist ivuxolimab. The receptors were gathered from an adult with an advanced solid tumor such as melanoma, head and neck, liver or kidney cancer.

The chain combines TRBV21-1 with TRBJ2-1; TRBD2 is the table's D call, not checked against the DNA. TRBV21-1 is reported as a pseudogene. The CDR3 is 16 residues long. As DNA, the CDR3 is TGTGCCAGCAGCAAATTTTGGGGGGGATCAAAGAATGAGCAGTTCTTC. This translates into CASSKFWGGSKNEQFF.

This chain connects TRBV29-1 to TRBJ2-6; unclear D gene. V was cut by 4 bases and J by 1 base, with 5 bases left in between. The CDR3 consists of 13 residues. In germline, CDR1 is SQVTM, CDR2 ANQGSEA. In nucleotides, the CDR3 is TGCAGCGTTGGACGTTCTGGGGCCAACGTCCTGACTTTC. It is translated as CSVGRSGANVLTF. The full variable domain, completed using reference TRBV29-1 and TRBJ2-6, is SAVISQKPSRDICQRGTSLTIQCQVDSQVTMMFWYRQQPGQSLTLIATANQGSEATYESGFVIDKFPISRPNLTFSTLTVSNMSPEDSSIYLCSVGRSGANVLTFGAGSRLTVL.

Regarding this clone: In the same sample, other DNA sequences code for this CDR3. This chain connects TRBV7-2 to TRBJ1-3; D is unresolved. The CDR3 is 13 residues long. V lost 3 bases to trimming and J lost 4 bases, with 7 bases between them. Germline CDR1 reads SGHTA; CDR2 reads FQGNSA. The DNA for the CDR3 is TGTGCCAGCAGCTTGGGGTCCGGAAACACCATATATTTT. Translated: CASSLGSGNTIYF.

This clone showed up just a few times. V gene TRBV7-6 combines with J gene TRBJ2-3, with D tentatively TRBD1 (6 bases). Germline V gives CDR1 SGHVS, CDR2 FNYEAQ. This CDR3 spans 15 amino acids. V dropped 5 bases and J dropped 2 bases, with 14 bases sitting between them. This chain's CDR3 is CASSQRTATTDTQYF. The CDR3, as DNA: TGTGCCAGCAGCCAAAGGACAGCTACCACAGATACGCAGTATTTT.

This rearrangement joins TRBV5-1 to TRBJ2-2, with a possible D match to TRBD1 (5 bases). Per the germline V gene, CDR1 is SGHRS and CDR2 is YFSETQ. The V end lost 3 bases, the J end lost 7 bases, and 13 bases lay between the germline ends. This CDR3 contains 14 residues. The CDR3 here is CASSSQGMGGELFF. The CDR3 DNA follows: TGCGCCAGCAGCTCTCAGGGAATGGGCGGGGAGCTGTTTTTT.

The rearrangement uses TRBV7-7 and TRBJ2-1; D unresolved. Trimming took off 4 bases at V and 2 bases at J, with 6 bases between the two ends. From germline, CDR1 is SSHAT and CDR2 FNYEAQ (reference sequence). CDR3 length equals 13 residues. CDR3 amino acids: CASSSAAYNEQFF. The CDR3 DNA follows: TGTGCCAGCAGCTCCGCCGCCTACAATGAGCAGTTCTTC.

This clone was counted between two and nine times. V and J are TRBV21-1 and TRBJ1-1. TRBV21-1 is flagged as a pseudogene. CDR3 length: 10 amino acids. The DNA for the CDR3 is TGTGCCAGCAGACGGACCGAAGCTTTCTTT. Translated, it gives CASRRTEAFF.

The chain carries TRBV9 and TRBJ2-5; 12 nucleotides match TRBD2. This CDR3 comprises 17 residues. The V gene's germline CDR1 is SGDLS and CDR2 YYNGEE. Unmatched junction bases numbered 8, after V lost 1 base and J lost 4 bases. The CDR3 bases are TGTGCCAGCAGCGTATCAGCTAGCGGGGGGGCAAGAGAGACCCAGTACTTC. Translated: CASSVSASGGARETQYF. Combining the CDR3 with reference TRBV9 and TRBJ2-5 gives the whole variable domain DSGVTQTPKHLITATGQRVTLRCSPRSGDLSVYWYQQSLDQGLQFLIQYYNGEERAKGNILERFSAQQFPDLHSELNLSSLELGDSALYFCASSVSASGGARETQYFGPGTRLLVL.

The table lists this clone with a few counts. J is TRBJ2-7 and V is TRBV5-6; 8 nucleotides align to TRBD2. The V gene end was trimmed by 2 bases and the J gene end by 6 bases; junction bases not matched to a gene: 13. This CDR3 is 16 amino acids long. Germline V lookup: CDR1 SGHDT, CDR2 YYEEEE. This CDR3 reads CASSFVRGGVLGEQYF. CDR3 in DNA: TGTGCCAGCAGCTTCGTTCGGGGGGGCGTTCTCGGCGAGCAGTACTTC. Using reference TRBV5-6 and TRBJ2-7 for the parts outside the CDR3, the full variable domain is DAGVTQSPTHLIKTRGQQVTLRCSPKSGHDTVSWYQQALGQGPQFIFQYYEEEERQRGNFPDRFSGHQFPNYSSELNVNALLLGDSALYLCASSFVRGGVLGEQYFGPGTRLTVT.

CDR3 sequence: CASSVDSSYEQYF. The CDR3 nucleotides read TGTGCCAGTAGTGTGGACAGCTCCTACGAGCAGTACTTC. This chain links TRBV19 with TRBJ2-7; weak D call: TRBD1 (6 bases). V was shortened by 5 bases and J by 0 bases, with 8 bases between the two germline ends. The CDR3 is 13 amino acids. CDR1 is LNHDA and CDR2 is SQIVND in the germline V gene (reference sequence).

The chain uses TRBV29-1 and TRBJ1-1; 8 nucleotides align to TRBD1. V was clipped by 4 bases and J by 8 bases; unmatched bases: 12. From germline, CDR1 is SQVTM and CDR2 ANQGSEA. This CDR3 is built from 14 residues. CDR3 region: CSVGKDRAATEAFF. As DNA, the CDR3 is TGCAGCGTTGGTAAGGACAGGGCCGCGACGGAAGCTTTCTTT. The full variable domain, its missing parts supplied by reference TRBV29-1 and TRBJ1-1, is SAVISQKPSRDICQRGTSLTIQCQVDSQVTMMFWYRQQPGQSLTLIATANQGSEATYESGFVIDKFPISRPNLTFSTLTVSNMSPEDSSIYLCSVGKDRAATEAFFGQGTRLTVV.

The chain recombines TRBV10-3 with TRBJ1-1, with D tentatively TRBD1 (6 bases). Per germline, CDR1 ENHRY and CDR2 SYGVKD. CDR3 length: 16 residues. V lost 5 bases, J lost 0 bases, and 16 bases lay in between. CDR3 in amino acids: CAISPGHISMNTEAFF. CDR3 nucleotide sequence: TGTGCCATCAGTCCGGGACACATCTCGATGAACACTGAAGCTTTCTTT.

This clone showed up just once. This chain links TRBV5-4 with TRBJ1-6; the D is unclear. CDR3 size: 16 residues. The V end was cut by 3 bases, the J end by 0 bases, with 10 bases between. In germline, CDR1 is SGHNT, CDR2 YYREEE (reference sequence). CDR3 protein: CASSSPGSSYNSPLHF. The CDR3 DNA reads as TGTGCCAGCAGCTCCCCGGGGAGCTCCTATAATTCACCCCTCCACTTT.